One and the same sample provided the 22 T cell receptor beta chains below, sequenced in a study of CD8 T cells in Susac syndrome. The authors reverse transcribed roughly 0.5 to 1 ug RNA with random hexamers. TCRdb re-called the immunoSEQ multiplex PCR reads through MiXCR, storing one row per CDR3 protein. This sample yields 95,000 to 150,000 distinct CDR3 sequences, of which roughly 94% are seen a single time; about 0.28% belongs to the top ten. What was sequenced was CD8+ T cells from PBMCs. These receptors were taken from a human donor with Susac syndrome.

This rearrangement joins TRBV13 to TRBJ2-1, with D possibly TRBD1 on 7 matching bases. The CDR3 length is 15 residues. Germline CDR1 and CDR2: PRHDT and FYEKMQ (reference sequence). V was cut by 4 bases and J by 5 bases, with 15 bases left in between. In DNA, the CDR3 is TGTGCCAGCAGCTCAGGGGGGCCTCTGAACAATGAGCAGTTCTTC. Amino acid sequence: CASSSGGPLNNEQFF.

The chain carries TRBV9 and TRBJ1-1; 7 bases are shared with TRBD1. CDR1 SGDLS and CDR2 YYNGEE come from the germline V gene. The CDR3 runs to 14 residues. The V and J ends lost 3 bases and 3 bases, in that order; junction bases with no gene match: 5. In nucleotides, the CDR3 is TGTGCCAGCAGCGAGGGGGCGGCTGACACTGAAGCTTTCTTT. Residues: CASSEGAADTEAFF.

The chain links TRBV12-3 or TRBV12-4 to TRBJ1-2; D is perhaps TRBD1 (5 bases). V was clipped by 5 bases and J by 1 base, with 20 bases between them. This CDR3 has 17 residues. CDR3 loop: CASSVTDPQALNYGYTF. CDR3 nucleotide sequence: TGTGCCAGCAGTGTGACAGATCCCCAAGCCCTTAACTATGGCTACACCTTC.

The chain combines TRBV29-1 with TRBJ2-3; 9 bases agree with TRBD1. J lost 3 bases, V lost 4 bases, and 5 bases had no gene match. The CDR3 runs 14 residues. CDR1 is SQVTM, CDR2 ANQGSEA, per germline. Here the CDR3 DNA reads TGCAGCGTTGCGGACAGGGGTGGAACAGATACGCAGTATTTT. As protein: CSVADRGGTDTQYF.

This chain joins TRBV10-3 and TRBJ2-3, with unresolved D. The V gene's germline CDR1 is ENHRY and CDR2 SYGVKD. The CDR3 loop spans 15 amino acids. V lost 4 bases, J lost 0 bases, and 11 bases lay in between. CDR3 bases: TGTGCCATCAGTGGTCAACAAGCTAGCACAGATACGCAGTATTTT. This sequence encodes CAISGQQASTDTQYF.

This chain connects TRBV7-9 to TRBJ1-2; 8 bases match TRBD1. J lost 4 bases, V lost 3 bases, and 4 bases had no gene match. Germline lookup yields CDR1 SEHNR and CDR2 FQNEAQ (reference sequence). This CDR3 has 14 amino acids. Here the CDR3 reads CASSFGQGLYGYTF. CDR3 DNA: TGTGCCAGCAGCTTCGGACAGGGCCTCTATGGCTACACCTTC.

The V gene is TRBV19, the J gene TRBJ2-1; D not certain. The CDR3 loop spans 14 amino acids. Germline CDR1 is LNHDA and CDR2 is SQIVND (reference sequence). The V gene lost 7 bases and the J gene lost 2 bases, with 12 bases spanning the gap. The CDR3: CASNPGYTYNEQFF. The CDR3 bases are TGTGCCAGTAACCCCGGCTACACCTACAATGAGCAGTTCTTC.

The rearrangement uses TRBV25-1 and TRBJ1-2, with D uncertain. The CDR3 length is 14 residues. Trimming took 1 base from V and 7 from J, leaving 13 bases between them. Germline V lookup: CDR1 MGHDK, CDR2 SYGVNS. CDR3 in DNA: TGTGCCAGCAGTGAATTTGTGGGAGAGAGTGGCTACACCTTC. This encodes CASSEFVGESGYTF.

The chain's CDR3 is CASSAGEGGSSPLHF. For the CDR3, the DNA is TGTGCCAGCAGCGCAGGGGAAGGAGGGAGTTCACCCCTCCACTTT. The chain has TRBV13 and TRBJ1-6; possible D gene TRBD1, 6 bases. Germline lookup yields CDR1 PRHDT and CDR2 FYEKMQ (reference sequence). The CDR3 has 15 residues. V was clipped by 5 bases and J by 9 bases, with 17 bases between them. The full variable domain, completed using reference TRBV13 and TRBJ1-6, is AAGVIQSPRHLIKEKRETATLKCYPIPRHDTVYWYQQGPGQDPQFLISFYEKMQSDKGSIPDRFSAQQFSDYHSELNMSSLELGDSALYFCASSAGEGGSSPLHFGNGTRLTVT.

This chain links TRBV11-2 with TRBJ2-1, with 8 nucleotides matching TRBD1. V trimming: 4 bases; J trimming: 4 bases; junction bases outside the gene matches: 12. The CDR3 sequence is 17 residues long. Germline-derived CDR1 and CDR2 are SGHAT and FQNNGV. CDR3 loop: CASSSQSRQGFYNEQFF. In nucleotides, the CDR3 is TGTGCCAGCAGCTCCCAATCCCGACAGGGGTTTTACAATGAGCAGTTCTTC.

On this clonotype: Sequence at one end of the junction differs from germline and may be a read error. V is TRBV7-7 and J is TRBJ2-6; 7 bases line up with TRBD1. From germline, CDR1 is SSHAT and CDR2 FNYEAQ (reference sequence). This CDR3 spans 14 amino acids. The CDR3 nucleotides read TGTGCTAGCACAGACAGGGCTGGGGCCAACGTCCTGACTTTC. Its protein product is CASTDRAGANVLTF.

The J gene is TRBJ2-1, the V gene TRBV6-5; perhaps D is TRBD1 or TRBD2 (5 bases each). CDR3 length: 13 amino acids. The germline V gene encodes CDR1 MNHEY and CDR2 SVGAGI. V lost 5 bases to trimming and J lost 9 bases, with 14 bases between them. CDR3 sequence (DNA): TGTGCCAGCAGTCCAGGGTATCGGGGTGAGCAGTTCTTC. Protein product: CASSPGYRGEQFF.

The gene calls are TRBV12-3 or TRBV12-4 and TRBJ1-5; TRBD1 matches at 9 bases. The V and J ends lost 6 bases and 4 bases, in that order; junction bases with no gene match: 1. CDR3 length: 13 amino acids. The CDR3 protein is CASSGTGNQPQHF. CDR3 in DNA: TGTGCCAGCAGCGGGACAGGGAATCAGCCCCAGCATTTT.

The CDR3 region has the DNA TGCGCCAGCAGGTTTTCAGCGGGGGCTAGCACAGATACGCAGTATTTT. Encoded protein: CASRFSAGASTDTQYF. This sequence joins TRBV5-1 and TRBJ2-3; 8 bases fit TRBD2. The V gene's germline CDR1 is SGHRS and CDR2 YFSETQ. The ends lost 5 bases at V and 0 bases at J; junction bases unmatched: 8. This CDR3 is 16 amino acids long.

The rearrangement uses TRBV12-3 or TRBV12-4 and TRBJ2-7, with a possible D match to TRBD2 (7 bases). Trimming took 3 bases from V and 6 from J, leaving 12 bases between them. The CDR3 is 13 residues long. CDR3 region: CASSFKGGAEQYF. CDR3 sequence (DNA): TGTGCCAGCAGTTTCAAGGGGGGGGCCGAGCAGTACTTC.

This clonotype has a single count. The chain couples TRBV4-1 to TRBJ2-3; weak D call: TRBD1 (5 bases). Germline V lookup: CDR1 MGHRA, CDR2 YSYEKL. The V end lost 5 bases, the J end lost 2 bases, and 11 bases lay between the germline ends. The length of the CDR3 is 14 residues. The CDR3 region has the DNA TGCGCCAGCAGCATTGACAGCTCCACAGATACGCAGTATTTT. This translates into CASSIDSSTDTQYF.

This sequence joins TRBV29-1 and TRBJ2-2, with 7 bases identical to TRBD1. The CDR3 contains 13 residues. The germline V gene has CDR1 SQVTM and CDR2 ANQGSEA. J gave up 0 bases and V 7 bases, and 2 bases lay outside the gene matches. The DNA for the CDR3 is TGCAGCGGACAGGGCGCGAACACCGGGGAGCTGTTTTTT. Protein product: CSGQGANTGELFF.

The gene calls are TRBV15 and TRBJ1-1; the D gene is possibly TRBD1 (5 bases). Between the trimmed V and J ends, which lost 2 bases and 4 bases, there was a span of 14 bases. Germline assignment: CDR1 LNHNV and CDR2 YYDKDF (reference sequence). The CDR3 covers 15 residues. CDR3 region: CATSRNWGGATEAFF. CDR3 in DNA: TGTGCCACCAGCAGAAATTGGGGGGGTGCCACTGAAGCTTTCTTT. The full variable domain, its missing parts supplied by reference TRBV15 and TRBJ1-1, is DAMVIQNPRYQVTQFGKPVTLSCSQTLNHNVMYWYQQKSSQAPKLLFHYYDKDFNNEADTPDNFQSRRPNTSFCFLDIRSPGLGDTAMYLCATSRNWGGATEAFFGQGTRLTVV.

V gene TRBV5-5 combines with J gene TRBJ1-2, with 7 positions matching TRBD1. This CDR3 comprises 17 residues. In germline, CDR1 is SGHKS, CDR2 YYEKEE (reference sequence). The V segment lost 0 bases and the J segment 4 bases; nucleotides outside the gene matches: 12. CDR3 coding DNA: TGTGCCAGCAGCTTGGAGCCAGGGACAGTAGGATCCTATGGCTACACCTTC. It translates to CASSLEPGTVGSYGYTF.

V and J are TRBV29-1 and TRBJ1-2; D is uncertain. V shed 2 bases and J shed 2 bases, with 12 bases lying between them. CDR1 SQVTM and CDR2 ANQGSEA come from the germline V gene. The CDR3 contains 14 residues. The CDR3 DNA reads TGCAGCGTTGAATGGGCCGGCGGGAACTATGGCTACACCTTC. This encodes CSVEWAGGNYGYTF.

The V call is TRBV6-5, the J call TRBJ1-6; D not resolved. This CDR3 has 13 residues. CDR1 is MNHEY, CDR2 SVGAGI, per germline. The V end was cut by 0 bases, the J end by 7 bases, with 4 bases between. CDR3 DNA sequence: TGTGCCAGCAGTTACTCAGCCAATTCACCCCTCCACTTT. Amino acid sequence: CASSYSANSPLHF.

This clonotype was detected a few times. V is TRBV5-6 and J is TRBJ2-1; 9 bases fit TRBD1. Trimming at V came to 3 bases and at J to 2 bases, leaving 3 bases not matched to a gene. Germline loops: CDR1 SGHDT, CDR2 YYEEEE. The CDR3 has 15 amino acids. In DNA form, the CDR3 reads TGTGCCAGCAGCTCGGGACAGGGTCCCTACAATGAGCAGTTCTTC. It translates to CASSSGQGPYNEQFF.